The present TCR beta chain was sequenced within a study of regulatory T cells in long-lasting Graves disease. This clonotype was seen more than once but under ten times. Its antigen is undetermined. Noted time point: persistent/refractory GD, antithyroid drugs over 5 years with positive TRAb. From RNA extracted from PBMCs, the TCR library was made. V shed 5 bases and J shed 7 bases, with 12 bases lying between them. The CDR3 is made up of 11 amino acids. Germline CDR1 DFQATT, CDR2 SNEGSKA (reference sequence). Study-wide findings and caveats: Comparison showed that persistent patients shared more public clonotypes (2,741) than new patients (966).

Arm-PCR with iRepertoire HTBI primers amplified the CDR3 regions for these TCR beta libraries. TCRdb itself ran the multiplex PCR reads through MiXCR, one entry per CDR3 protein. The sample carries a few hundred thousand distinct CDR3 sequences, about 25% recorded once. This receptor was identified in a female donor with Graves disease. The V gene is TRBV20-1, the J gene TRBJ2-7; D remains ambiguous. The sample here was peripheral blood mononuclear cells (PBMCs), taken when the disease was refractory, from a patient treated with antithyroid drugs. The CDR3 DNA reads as TGCAGTGCTGGTGGGGAATTAGAGCAGTACTTC. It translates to CSAGGELEQYF.